The 18 T cell receptor beta chains in this list originate from one sample, sequenced in a study of CD8 T cells in Susac syndrome. It was with random hexamers that roughly 0.5 to 1 ug RNA was reverse transcribed. From the immunoSEQ multiplex PCR reads, TCRdb called clonotypes with MiXCR, one entry per CDR3 protein. The sample lists some 300,000 distinct CDR3 sequences; approximately 89% were seen once. Sequenced input: CD8+ T cells from PBMCs. The receptors originated from a human donor with multiple sclerosis.

The chain combines TRBV7-3 with TRBJ2-3, with D maybe TRBD1 (5 bases). The V gene lost 2 bases and the J gene lost 8 bases, with 17 bases spanning the gap. From germline, CDR1 is SGHTA and CDR2 FQGTGA. The CDR3 totals 15 residues. As DNA, the CDR3 is TGTGCCAGCAGCTTACTCAGGGATAGTCCCGCTACGCAGTATTTT. Amino acid sequence: CASSLLRDSPATQYF.

The chain employs TRBV19 and TRBJ2-7, with TRBD1 matching over 10 bases. V dropped 3 bases and J dropped 4; count of bases not matched to a gene: 3. Germline CDR1 reads LNHDA; CDR2 reads SQIVND (reference sequence). The CDR3 spans 14 residues. The CDR3 spells CASSIGQGVYEQYF. The CDR3 DNA reads TGTGCCAGTAGTATTGGACAGGGGGTATACGAGCAGTACTTC. Variable domain in full (rest from reference TRBV19 and TRBJ2-7): DGGITQSPKYLFRKEGQNVTLSCEQNLNHDAMYWYRQDPGQGLRLIYYSQIVNDFQKGDIAEGYSVSREKKESFPLTVTSAQKNPTAFYLCASSIGQGVYEQYFGPGTRLTVT.

The chain joins TRBV12-3 or TRBV12-4 to TRBJ1-5; D is unclear. The CDR3 sequence is 12 residues long. The CDR3 reads CASNKGNQPQHF. DNA for the CDR3: TGTGCTTCCAATAAGGGCAATCAGCCCCAGCATTTT.

This chain links TRBV4-1 with TRBJ2-1, with D unresolved. The V gene lost 0 bases and the J gene lost 10 bases, with 10 bases spanning the gap. CDR3 length equals 13 residues. Germline values: CDR1 MGHRA, CDR2 YSYEKL. The CDR3 protein is CASSQDLRIEQFF. In DNA, the CDR3 is TGCGCCAGCAGCCAAGATCTTCGGATCGAGCAGTTCTTC.

This clonotype was detected once. J is TRBJ1-5 and V is TRBV6-2 or TRBV6-3, with D possibly matching TRBD1 (5 bases). CDR1 is MNHEY and CDR2 is SVGEGT in the germline V gene. The germline V and J ends were trimmed by 6 bases and 6 bases, with 30 bases remaining between them. The CDR3 spans 19 residues. Here the CDR3 reads CASRTSTETLFALRQPQHF. The CDR3 DNA reads TGTGCCAGCAGAACATCGACAGAGACCCTTTTCGCCCTACGTCAGCCCCAGCATTTT.

V gene TRBV20-1 combines with J gene TRBJ2-3, with a possible D match to TRBD2 (5 bases). The V end lost 5 bases, the J end lost 2 bases, and 14 bases lay between the germline ends. This CDR3 has 14 amino acids. The V gene's germline CDR1 is DFQATT and CDR2 SNEGSKA (reference sequence). CDR3: CSAPDYLNTDTQYF. The DNA for the CDR3 is TGCAGTGCTCCCGACTACCTAAACACAGATACGCAGTATTTT.

The rearrangement links TRBV7-9 to TRBJ2-3; 7 positions match TRBD1. V lost 4 bases and J lost 3; bases outside the gene matches: 10. Looked up from germline, CDR1 is SEHNR and CDR2 is FQNEAQ (reference sequence). The CDR3 contains 16 residues. CDR3: CASSSGAGQATDTQYF. In nucleotides, the CDR3 is TGTGCCAGCAGCTCAGGGGCCGGACAGGCGACAGATACGCAGTATTTT.

This chain connects TRBV27 to TRBJ2-2; the D gene is possibly TRBD2 (5 bases). V was cut by 4 bases and J by 7 bases, with 16 bases left in between. Germline CDR1 reads MNHEY; CDR2 reads SMNVEV (reference sequence). This CDR3 has 15 residues. CDR3 sequence (DNA): TGTGCCAGCAGTTCTACGGGATGGCCTAACGGGGAGCTGTTTTTT. It codes for CASSSTGWPNGELFF.

This sequence joins TRBV19 and TRBJ2-7, with D maybe TRBD2 (6 bases). With 4 bases removed from V and 4 bases from J, the gap between germline ends came to 17 bases. Germline V gives CDR1 LNHDA, CDR2 SQIVND (reference sequence). The CDR3 totals 15 residues. CDR3 DNA sequence: TGTGCCAGTAGTAACCCGCCGGGGGAAGGATACGAGCAGTACTTC. Its translation: CASSNPPGEGYEQYF.

J is TRBJ2-7 and V is TRBV14; D may be TRBD2 (7 bases). Germline CDR1 and CDR2: SGHDN and FVKESK. Trimming removed 4 bases from V and 3 bases from J, with 16 bases in between. This CDR3 region has 15 residues. In nucleotides, the CDR3 is TGTGCCAGCAGCCTTCTCCGGGGGGCCCTCTACGAGCAGTACTTC. It codes for CASSLLRGALYEQYF.

This clonotype showed up just once. The chain is built from TRBV12-3 or TRBV12-4 and TRBJ2-1; D may match TRBD1 or TRBD2 (6 bases each). The length of the CDR3 is 14 residues. V was clipped by 3 bases and J by 9 bases, with 15 bases between them. The CDR3 DNA reads as TGTGCCAGCAGTTTTACGGGGGCAGCCGGTGAGCAGTTCTTC. As protein: CASSFTGAAGEQFF.

This CDR3 reads CASTTPDRSYEQYF. The CDR3 nucleotides read TGTGCCAGCACCACCCCGGACAGATCCTACGAGCAGTACTTC. This chain links TRBV7-9 with TRBJ2-7; a weak D match, TRBD1 (6 bases). Germline CDR1 SEHNR, CDR2 FQNEAQ (reference sequence). There are 14 residues in the CDR3. Trimming stripped 7 bases from V and 1 base from J, with 14 bases between. The variable domain in full, with the rest retrieved from reference TRBV7-9 and TRBJ2-7, is DTGVSQNPRHKITKRGQNVTFRCDPISEHNRLYWYRQTLGQGPEFLTYFQNEAQLEKSRLLSDRFSAERPKGSFSTLEIQRTEQGDSAMYLCASTTPDRSYEQYFGPGTRLTVT.

The chain carries TRBV7-2 and TRBJ2-1, with 9 bases fitting TRBD1. CDR1 and CDR2 from the germline V gene are SGHTA and FQGNSA. The V gene end was trimmed by 2 bases and the J gene end by 4 bases; junction bases not matched to a gene: 9. The CDR3 runs 17 residues. CDR3 DNA: TGTGCCAGCAGCTTAATCTTTGGGGACAGGGAGTACAATGAGCAGTTCTTC. Translating it yields CASSLIFGDREYNEQFF.

This clonotype showed up just a few times. The V call is TRBV19, the J call TRBJ1-2; D possibly corresponds to TRBD1 (5 bases). The CDR3 is 14 residues long. Germline CDR1 is LNHDA and CDR2 is SQIVND (reference sequence). Trimming took 4 bases from V and 7 from J, leaving 16 bases between them. The DNA of the CDR3 is TGTGCCAGTAGTACCCAGGGACCCATGCTTGGCTACACCTTC. This codes for CASSTQGPMLGYTF.

The rearrangement joins TRBV20-1 to TRBJ2-4, with D maybe TRBD2 (6 bases). V dropped 5 bases and J dropped 3 bases, with 14 bases sitting between them. The germline gives CDR1 DFQATT, CDR2 SNEGSKA (reference sequence). The CDR3 has 14 residues. The CDR3 spells CSAWGDDDKNIQYF. The CDR3 DNA reads as TGCAGTGCTTGGGGGGACGATGACAAAAACATTCAGTACTTC.

The V gene is TRBV19, the J gene TRBJ2-7; 7 bases agree with TRBD2. V lost 3 bases, J lost 4 bases, and 6 bases stayed unmatched. Germline V gene data show CDR1 as LNHDA and CDR2 as SQIVND (reference sequence). The CDR3 runs to 14 residues. CDR3 in DNA: TGTGCCAGTAGTATGGCAGCGGGAAGGTACGAGCAGTACTTC. It translates to CASSMAAGRYEQYF.

The chain uses TRBV7-9 and TRBJ2-2; 7 bases line up with TRBD2. The J segment lost 4 bases and the V segment lost 6 bases, leaving 8 bases of the junction unmatched. The germline V gene has CDR1 SEHNR and CDR2 FQNEAQ (reference sequence). The CDR3 loop spans 15 amino acids. The CDR3 nucleotides are TGTGCCAGCAGGTCGGGGCGGGAGAGCACCGGGGAGCTGTTTTTT. Residues: CASRSGRESTGELFF.

The chain joins TRBV7-2 to TRBJ2-7; D uncertain. The CDR3 covers 14 residues. V dropped 0 bases and J dropped 2 bases, with 8 bases sitting between them. Per germline, CDR1 SGHTA and CDR2 FQGNSA. CDR3 region: CASSLALGTYEQYF. The CDR3 bases are TGTGCCAGCAGCTTAGCCCTAGGTACCTACGAGCAGTACTTC.